This TCR beta chain was captured in a study of technical replicates of blood from several donors. Germline CDR1 reads SGDLS; CDR2 reads YYNGEE. The CDR3 spans 13 residues. The V and J ends lost 0 bases and 8 bases respectively, with 9 bases between them. Libraries were prepared by immunoSEQ multiplex PCR; TCRdb keeps only in-frame clonotypes and omits some of them. The sample lists approximately 100,000 clones, more than 90% occurring once. Specimen: T cells isolated from PBMCs. The TCR comes from a human donor in good health. The chain joins TRBV9 to TRBJ2-1; D is ambiguous. The CDR3 DNA sequence: TGTGCCAGCAGCGTAGATTCGGGTGATGAGCAGTTCTTC. Amino acids: CASSVDSGDEQFF.